Below, one TCR beta chain is given with its context. Its antigen is unidentified. Autoimmune disease history or systemic immunosuppression disqualified patients. The data belong to a study of OX40 agonist ivuxolimab in advanced cancers. Study information: Ivuxolimab, an agonist antibody against OX40 (CD134), was given to patients. Subjects had a mean age of roughly 57 years, with a range of about 20 to 85; about 83% were male.

The CDR3 contains 11 residues. V lost 6 bases to trimming and J lost 3 bases, with 6 bases between them. Germline V CDR1 and CDR2: SNHLY, FYNNEI. Using immunoSEQ multiplex PCR, the repertoire was profiled, and TCRdb retains in-frame clones only, with some absent. Of some 49,000 clones listed, nearly 80% are singletons. Study outcomes and limitations: Low normalized T-cell clonal expansion was additionally recorded for some nonresponders.

The clonotype originates from an adult with an advanced solid tumor such as melanoma, head and neck, liver or kidney cancer. The sample was CD4+ or CD8+ T cells sorted from blood, taken in a trial of the OX40 agonist ivuxolimab. This chain uses TRBV2 with TRBJ2-7; D ambiguous. The CDR3 spells CASRRDYEQYF. In DNA form, the CDR3 reads TGTGCCAGCAGGAGAGACTACGAGCAGTACTTC.